The present TCR beta chain was sequenced within a study of blood T cell repertoires in COVID-19 (dated by TCRdb to 2018 to 2021). About the investigation overall: Samples covering the acute and convalescent phases of COVID-19 were provided by collaborators in the United States, Italy and Spain. The material from the prospective study consisted of cDNA or gDNA derived from T cells, B-cell-depleted T cells, or PBMCs. Deeply sampled blood TCRbeta repertoires from subjects exposed to, actively infected with, or recovered from COVID-19 were included in the dataset. The repertoires were made available in a free public database intended to serve as a resource for research on the immune response to SARS-CoV-2. The samples were drawn from two sources: the first 160 participants of the ongoing ImmuneRACE study, and over 950 subjects contributed by 6 global collaborators. The sample metadata nearly always contained a de-identified subject ID, COVID-19 status, age in years and sex. HLA class I and class II types, where available, came from metadata supplied by the sample provider rather than from assay-based typing.

The CDR3 numbers 12 residues from cysteine through phenylalanine. The sequence is cut down to CDR3 DNA, 36 bases in frame from base 1. The germline V gene provides CDR1 SGDLS and CDR2 YYNGEE. A distance of 8 bases separates the germline ends of V and J, which lose 0 bases and 8 bases respectively. At one collaborating source in Seattle, patients were enrolled during active infection and were followed longitudinally through the course of disease. The collaborating institutions used their own protocols to collect whole blood in K2EDTA tubes. For TCRbeta analysis, collaborators shipped samples in one of three forms: frozen whole blood, isolated PBMCs, or DNA extracted from either of those sample types. TCRbeta CDR3 regions were amplified from genomic DNA by means of the immunoSEQ Assay, a bias-controlled multiplex PCR. The study's processing was this. Nucleated cell counts per sample were estimated from amplification of reference gene primers within the assay. Sequence reads were collapsed and filtered to measure the absolute abundance of every unique TCRbeta CDR3 rearrangement. For each sample, productive Simpson clonality was calculated as the square root of Simpson's diversity index over productive rearrangements. The table comes from immuneACCESS by way of TCRdb, which keeps in-frame sequences with V and J called. Part of the clones is missing from these tables; in studies checked, under half for an unresolved V gene and the rest for unknown reasons. That table is the source of V, J and clone size, and D and trimming were worked out from the DNA. The sample table records 200,000 to 300,000 clones; more than 70% of these occur just once. 5% to 6.5% of the sample goes to the ten largest clones.

The count of this clone is one. Its antigen remains unidentified. No clone much larger than this one lies a single base away; base qualities are absent. What the research found in general, with its limitations: How much clinical and demographic metadata was included differed by source and by participant, and the metadata was provided uncurated.

This chain is built from TRBV9 and TRBJ1-2; the best D guess is TRBD1, with 6 bases matching. The sequence came from a woman aged 30 to 39 with COVID-19, enrolled during active disease. The source material was peripheral blood. In nucleotide form, the sequence is TGTGCCAGCAGCGTAGAAGGGGGAGGCTACACCTTC. This gives the protein CASSVEGGGYTF.